Sequencing of this TCR beta chain was carried out in a study of long-term antiretroviral therapy in people with HIV (dated 2022 in TCRdb). Study-wide context: The earliest samples were collected about a decade before the 2015 WHO recommendation for immediate ART, when ART was typically delayed until CD4 counts fell. A retrospective serial study tested whether changes in peripheral blood TRB repertoire composition and diversity were associated with ART initiation and durable HIV suppression. The cohort contributed about 200 cryopreserved PBMC samples from under 35 adults with confirmed HIV infection, collected serially over a mean of approximately six years (range 1-12). Among the roughly 30 participants with HIV, fewer than twelve were female. No cross-contamination during QIAcube processing was shown when test extractions of a monoclonal T-cell line were performed alongside around 30 polyclonal samples.

Note on this clone: Its antigen remains undetermined. No base qualities exist here, and no much larger clone lies one base off it.

Germline trimming amounts to 4 bases on V and 8 bases on J, with 11 as the count of junction bases outside the gene matches. Reading the germline V gene gives CDR1 SQVTM and CDR2 ANQGSEA. Reading from cysteine to phenylalanine, the CDR3 counts 15 amino acids. Only the CDR3 part of the read is kept: 45 bases, read in frame from the first base. The immunoSEQ hsTCRB v3.0 assay was used at survey level resolution for TRB variable region sequencing. The targeted TRB sequencing depth was about 40,000-50,000 T-cell genomes per sample. TRB libraries were pooled and sequenced on an Illumina MiSeq using a v3 150-cycle kit. The source study handled its data this way. Repertoire analysis was performed in R inside a reproducible Nextflow workflow that covered QC, data transformation and analysis. LymphoSeq2, an R package for exploring AIRR-Seq data, was used to implement custom analyses. A few samples yielding fewer than 5000 total TRB sequences were excluded, leaving 150 to 200 analyzed HIV repertoires. Among the 180 to 200 HIV repertoires that were kept, 59 were collected before ART initiation and more than 120 were collected after ART initiation. Repertoires were downsampled to 5000 TRB nucleotide sequences, and summary statistics were averaged over 100 downsampling iterations. TRB sequences were retained for analysis only if CDR3 regions of at least seven amino acids were present. Diversity was assessed using a clonality score derived from Shannon entropy and using the Gini coefficient. In the repertoire networks, any two of the top 5000 CDR3 amino acid sequences were linked whenever the two sequences differed by an edit distance of one. GLIPH2 predicted antigen specificity groups and MHC restriction for TRB CDR3 amino acid sequences. Known CMV, EBV, HIV or tissue antigen associations were flagged by matching CDR3 amino acid sequences against VDJdb and McPAS-TCR. Pre-ART, post-ART and control groups were compared with Wilcoxon signed-rank tests and Holm-Bonferroni correction. TCRdb provides this immuneACCESS table in a form limited to in-frame rearrangements. Some clones are lacking; in checked studies, under half of them reflect an unresolved V gene, and why the rest are absent is not known. V and J calls plus clone size are reproduced from that table; the DNA served to infer D and trimming. In all, the sample holds about 17,000 clones, and 95% of those were seen once. Of the sample, approximately 1.4% falls within the top ten clones.

Inclusion was restricted to participants for whom at least one PBMC sample before ART initiation and at least two post-ART samples were available. Treatment was received in the United States of America by all participants with HIV. Cryopreserved samples of about 0.95-11 million PBMC were thawed and washed before DNA extraction. At the time of the earliest PBMC sample for each participant with HIV, ages ranged from roughly 23 to 60 years. Each participant contributed PBMC samples from 1-4 timepoints before ART initiation and 2-8 timepoints after ART initiation, with a median of 7 samples. For every participant, serial HIV viral load, CD4+ T-cell count, ART history and demographic data were obtained. Genomic DNA was extracted from unsorted PBMC with a Qiagen kit on a QIAcube, processed in batches of 12 samples. Study-level results and caveats: Compared with controls, HIV repertoires had narrower CDR3 length ranges, and the network structure pointed to an antigen-experienced repertoire that shifted only slightly toward naive after ART. The samples were dated from about 2003 to 2018, and the ART regimens that were used may be less effective than current ART regimens. Owing to limited PBMC availability, only the TCR beta chain was sequenced, without alpha chain pairing. Starting ART was linked to a significant rise in TRB diversity, yet even after long-term ART the diversity remained significantly lower than in transplant donor controls. Because pre-ART samples had limited cell numbers, unsorted PBMC were profiled rather than sorted CD4+ and CD8+ T cells. Inferences about post-ART repertoire changes were limited because no data were available on ART adherence, viral resistance or therapy changes. Expanded TRB clones identified before ART initiation dominated the repertoire at all time points, although this dominance fluctuated and declined in many PLHIV after ART.

This material consisted of unsorted PBMCs, taken around 10 years after starting antiretroviral therapy. The chain is made from TRBV29-1 and TRBJ2-1, and TRBD1 aligns with 10 junction nucleotides. The receptor was isolated from a man aged 25 to 45 with HIV. The CDR3 in this case is CSVGGTGVEEYEQFF. DNA sequence: TGCAGCGTTGGCGGGACAGGGGTCGAAGAGTATGAGCAGTTCTTC.